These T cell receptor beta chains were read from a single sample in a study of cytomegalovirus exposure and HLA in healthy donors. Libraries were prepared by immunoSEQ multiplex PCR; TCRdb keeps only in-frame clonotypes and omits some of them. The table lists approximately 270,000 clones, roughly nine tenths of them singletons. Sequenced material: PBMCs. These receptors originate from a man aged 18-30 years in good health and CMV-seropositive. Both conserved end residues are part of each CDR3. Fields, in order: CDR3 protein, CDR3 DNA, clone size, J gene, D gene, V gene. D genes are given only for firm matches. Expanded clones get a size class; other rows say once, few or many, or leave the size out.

CATSKTSGGVTDTQYF TGTGCCACCAGTAAAACTAGCGGGGGAGTCACAGATACGCAGTATTTT - TRBJ2-3 TRBD2 TRBV15
CASSQERTVNTEAFF TGCGCCAGCAGCCAAGAGCGGACAGTGAACACTGAAGCTTTCTTT - TRBJ1-1 - TRBV4-3
CAAKGSGQGYEQYF TGTGCCGCGAAGGGGTCCGGACAGGGCTACGAGCAGTACTTC - TRBJ2-7 TRBD1 TRBV28
CASSRDRGRLEKLFF TGCGCCAGCAGTAGGGACAGGGGGCGTCTTGAAAAACTGTTTTTT - TRBJ1-4 TRBD1 TRBV5-1
CASSLGYIQYF TGCGCCAGCAGCTTGGGGTACATTCAGTACTTC - TRBJ2-4 - TRBV5-1
CASSRDSAEAFF TGTGCCAGCAGCAGGGACTCGGCTGAAGCTTTCTTT - TRBJ1-1 - TRBV5-4
CASSVDGTSRGSGANVLTF TGTGCCAGCAGCGTAGATGGGACTAGCCGAGGCTCTGGGGCCAACGTCCTGACTTTC few TRBJ2-6 TRBD2 TRBV9
CASSSGGRTYNEQFF TGTGCCAGCAGTTCAGGAGGGAGAACCTACAATGAGCAGTTCTTC - TRBJ2-1 - TRBV27
CASGPREYSSGANVLTF TGTGCTAGTGGTCCCAGGGAGTACAGTTCTGGGGCCAACGTCCTGACTTTC - TRBJ2-6 - TRBV12-5
CASSLTRGGNTEAFF TGTGCCAGCAGTTTAACCAGGGGAGGGAACACTGAAGCTTTCTTT - TRBJ1-1 - TRBV27
CAISVDSQETQYF TGTGCCATCAGCGTGGACAGTCAAGAGACCCAGTACTTC - TRBJ2-5 - TRBV10-3
CAWSLAGVPSQYF TGTGCCTGGAGCCTAGCGGGAGTACCGTCGCAGTATTTT - TRBJ2-3 TRBD2 TRBV30
CASSPIHSDLGPTDTQYF TGTGCCAGCAGTCCGATCCATTCTGACTTGGGCCCCACAGATACGCAGTATTTT few TRBJ2-3 - TRBV27
CASSGFGGGWANVLTF TGTGCCAGCAGTGGTTTTGGGGGTGGGTGGGCCAACGTCCTGACTTTC - TRBJ2-6 - TRBV6-1
CASSISGMSSYEQYF TGTGCCAGCAGTATTAGCGGGATGAGCTCCTACGAGCAGTACTTC - TRBJ2-7 TRBD2 TRBV27
CASSLDLANYGYTF TGTGCCAGCAGTCTTGACCTGGCTAACTATGGCTACACCTTC - TRBJ1-2 - TRBV28
CASSFGSYNEQFF TGTGCCAGCAGTTTCGGAAGTTACAATGAGCAGTTCTTC - TRBJ2-1 - TRBV27
CASSPPGGAYNEQFF TGTGCCAGCAGTCCCCCGGGGGGGGCCTACAATGAGCAGTTCTTC - TRBJ2-1 TRBD2 TRBV28
CASSLTSGDEQYF TGCGCCAGCAGCTTGACTAGCGGAGACGAGCAGTACTTC - TRBJ2-7 TRBD2 TRBV5-1
CSVNLEDEQFF TGCAGCGTTAATCTGGAAGATGAGCAGTTCTTC - TRBJ2-1 - TRBV29-1
CASSGANTEAFF TGTGCCAGCAGCGGGGCTAACACTGAAGCTTTCTTT - TRBJ1-1 - TRBV11-3
CASSQVGGGVFF TGCGCCAGCAGCCAAGTGGGCGGAGGTGTGTTTTTT - TRBJ1-4 - TRBV4-1
CAWSVLANLQFF TGTGCCTGGAGTGTACTAGCGAACCTTCAGTTCTTC - TRBJ2-1 TRBD2 TRBV30
CSVGKALTEKLFF TGCAGCGTTGGGAAGGCCCTGACCGAAAAACTGTTTTTT - TRBJ1-4 - TRBV29-1
CASSLAGIHYGYTF TGCGCCAGCAGCCTCGCGGGGATACACTATGGCTACACCTTC few TRBJ1-2 - TRBV4-1
CASSLNRGGTEAFF TGTGCCAGCAGCTTGAACAGGGGAGGCACTGAAGCTTTCTTT - TRBJ1-1 TRBD1 TRBV5-6
CASSEGTAYEQYF TGTGCCAGTAGTGAGGGGACAGCCTACGAGCAGTACTTC - TRBJ2-7 TRBD1 TRBV19
CASSPGQGRTDTQYF TGCGCCAGCAGCCCGGGGCAGGGTCGTACAGATACGCAGTATTTT - TRBJ2-3 - TRBV5-1
CASSEWTGDSYEQYF TGTGCCAGCAGTGAATGGACAGGGGACAGCTACGAGCAGTACTTC - TRBJ2-7 TRBD1 TRBV2
CASSRLPRTAGNTIYF TGCGCCAGCAGCCGGCTCCCTCGGACGGCTGGAAACACCATATATTTT - TRBJ1-3 - TRBV4-1
CASSDTSEWGRTQYF TGTGCCAGCAGCGATACCTCTGAATGGGGGCGTACGCAGTATTTT - TRBJ2-3 - TRBV2
CASSLGVGGPYEQYF TGTGCCAGCAGCTTAGGGGTGGGAGGGCCCTACGAGCAGTACTTC - TRBJ2-7 TRBD2 TRBV7-8
CASSYGQGGHETQYF TGTGCCAGCAGCTACGGACAGGGTGGACACGAGACCCAGTACTTC - TRBJ2-5 TRBD1 TRBV7-2
CASSLGGNEKLFF TGTGCCAGCAGTTTAGGAGGGAATGAAAAACTGTTTTTT - TRBJ1-4 - TRBV7-8
CASSRSGAYEQYF TGTGCCAGCAGTCGATCGGGTGCCTACGAGCAGTACTTC - TRBJ2-7 - TRBV27
CASSLEASYEQYF TGCGCCAGCAGCTTGGAAGCGAGCTACGAGCAGTACTTC - TRBJ2-7 - TRBV5-1
CASSPGTYYGYTF TGTGCCAGCAGTCCCGGGACATACTATGGCTACACCTTC - TRBJ1-2 - TRBV6-1
CASRFGTLAKNIQYF TGTGCCAGCAGGTTCGGGACATTAGCCAAAAACATTCAGTACTTC once TRBJ2-4 - TRBV2
CSCGEIKNIQYF TGCAGCTGTGGGGAAATTAAAAACATTCAGTACTTC - TRBJ2-4 - TRBV29-1
CASSLEYGGNEQFF TGTGCCAGCAGCTTGGAATACGGGGGGAATGAGCAGTTCTTC - TRBJ2-1 TRBD2 TRBV5-4
CASAGSGGFNEQFF TGTGCTAGTGCCGGGTCGGGGGGCTTCAATGAGCAGTTCTTC - TRBJ2-1 - TRBV12-5
CASSNSGTGELFF TGTGCCAGCAGCAATAGCGGCACCGGGGAGCTGTTTTTT - TRBJ2-2 - TRBV2
CASSQGPLAVRDTQYF TGCGCCAGCAGCCAAGGCCCGCTAGCGGTTCGGGATACGCAGTATTTT - TRBJ2-3 TRBD2 TRBV4-1
CASSSDRGPTEAFF TGTGCCAGCAGCTCAGACAGGGGGCCCACTGAAGCTTTCTTT - TRBJ1-1 TRBD1 TRBV7-9
CAGRGTVNTEAFF TGTGCCGGAAGAGGGACGGTGAACACTGAAGCTTTCTTT - TRBJ1-1 - TRBV18
CASSLAGGTGELFF TGCGCCAGCAGCTTGGCCGGGGGTACCGGGGAGCTGTTTTTT - TRBJ2-2 - TRBV5-1
CASSVVMGRGSAGELFF TGTGCCAGCAGTGTTGTAATGGGGAGGGGGAGCGCCGGGGAGCTGTTTTTT - TRBJ2-2 - TRBV2
CASNPRAGGTQYF TGTGCCAGCAATCCTCGGGCCGGGGGGACCCAGTACTTC - TRBJ2-5 - TRBV5-4
CASSLAGRLNQPQHF TGCGCCAGCAGCTTGGCGGGGAGACTCAATCAGCCCCAGCATTTT - TRBJ1-5 - TRBV5-1
CASRKTGTFYEKLFF TGTGCCAGCAGAAAGACCGGGACGTTCTATGAAAAACTGTTTTTT - TRBJ1-4 - TRBV27
CASSLGPSSGANVLTF TGTGCCAGCAGCTTAGGGCCTTCCTCTGGGGCCAACGTCCTGACTTTC once TRBJ2-6 - TRBV7-3
CASSLSSGQGDEQYF TGTGCCAGCAGTTTATCGTCGGGACAGGGCGACGAGCAGTACTTC - TRBJ2-7 TRBD1 TRBV28
CAWSPWGRQIHGYTF TGTGCCTGGAGTCCTTGGGGGAGACAAATCCATGGCTACACCTTC - TRBJ1-2 - TRBV30
CASSLGRGLNYGYTF TGCGCCAGCAGCTTGGGGCGGGGCCTTAACTATGGCTACACCTTC - TRBJ1-2 - TRBV5-1
CASSPGPDYGYTF TGCGCCAGCAGCCCCGGACCGGACTATGGCTACACCTTC - TRBJ1-2 - TRBV5-1
CAWSVRGIAGSYNEQFF TGTGCCTGGAGTGTAAGGGGCATAGCGGGATCCTACAATGAGCAGTTCTTC - TRBJ2-1 TRBD2 TRBV30
CASSSGQAYNEQFF TGCGCCAGCAGCTCCGGACAGGCCTACAATGAGCAGTTCTTC - TRBJ2-1 TRBD1 TRBV5-1
CASSEKTGARNTIYF TGTGCCAGCAGTGAAAAGACAGGGGCGCGAAACACCATATATTTT - TRBJ1-3 TRBD1 TRBV6-1
CASSLPGLAGSYEQYF TGTGCCAGCAGTTTACCCGGACTAGCGGGATCATACGAGCAGTACTTC once TRBJ2-7 TRBD2 TRBV28
CASSPFTYEQYF TGTGCCAGCAGTCCCTTCACCTACGAGCAGTACTTC - TRBJ2-7 - TRBV7-8